Below are 24 T cell receptor beta chains sequenced from a single sample in a study of Ad26.COV2.S vaccination and SARS-CoV-2 variants. Sequencing used immunoSEQ multiplex PCR; TCRdb keeps in-frame clones, though not all of them. This table has roughly 410,000 clones, about four fifths appearing once. Treatment noted: 15 to 20 received Ad26.COV2.S at low or high dose, single or two shots; several received placebo; per-sample allocation not given. It was on day 63 after the first vaccine or placebo injection that samples were taken. The material sequenced was peripheral blood, taken in a trial of Ad26.COV2.S vaccine versus placebo. These receptors were collected from a person aged 18 to 65 who received the Ad26.COV2.S COVID-19 vaccine or a placebo.

The chain carries TRBV5-4 and TRBJ2-5, with TRBD2 identical over 9 bases. In germline, CDR1 is SGHNT, CDR2 YYREEE (reference sequence). The CDR3 loop spans 16 amino acids. Losses at the gene ends were 2 bases for V and 5 bases for J; bases not matched to a gene: 10. The CDR3 loop is CASSLDAGGPRETQYF. CDR3 DNA sequence: TGTGCCAGCAGCTTAGACGCGGGGGGGCCTCGGGAGACCCAGTACTTC.

This chain connects TRBV18 to TRBJ2-7; D is possibly TRBD1 (6 bases). Trimming pared 3 bases from V and 4 bases from J, leaving 16 bases between. The V gene's germline CDR1 is KGHSH and CDR2 LQKENI. This CDR3 region has 15 residues. The CDR3 coding sequence is TGTGCCAGCTCACCGGGTGCAGGGGCTGCTTACGAGCAGTACTTC. It is translated as CASSPGAGAAYEQYF.

This clone was recorded only once. This rearrangement joins TRBV4-1 to TRBJ1-2; D gene unclear. Germline V gene sequence: CDR1 MGHRA, CDR2 YSYEKL. V lost 3 bases to trimming and J lost 5 bases, with 16 bases between them. The CDR3 is 15 amino acids. CDR3 region: CASSHPTAGLYGYTF. DNA for the CDR3: TGCGCCAGCAGCCATCCCACGGCCGGGCTTTATGGCTACACCTTC.

The V gene is TRBV7-9, the J gene TRBJ2-3; the match to TRBD2 covers 10 bases. Germline loops: CDR1 SEHNR, CDR2 FQNEAQ (reference sequence). The CDR3 is 18 amino acids. With V trimmed by 3 bases and J by 3 bases, 12 bases remained unmatched. The CDR3 nucleotides are TGTGCCAGCAGCTTGGACACGAGAGCGGGAGGGCCGACAGATACGCAGTATTTT. Encoded protein: CASSLDTRAGGPTDTQYF.

This chain connects TRBV6-5 to TRBJ2-7; D may be TRBD1 (6 bases). This CDR3 is built from 12 residues. V dropped 6 bases and J dropped 4 bases, with 10 bases sitting between them. CDR1 is MNHEY and CDR2 is SVGAGI in the germline V gene. The CDR3 sequence is CASRGQGYEQYF. For the CDR3, the DNA is TGTGCCAGCAGAGGCCAGGGGTACGAGCAGTACTTC.

The chain has TRBV7-9 and TRBJ1-2, with D hard to call. V was cut by 5 bases and J by 8 bases, with 3 bases left in between. Germline CDR1 reads SEHNR; CDR2 reads FQNEAQ (reference sequence). CDR3 length: 9 amino acids. This CDR3 reads CASSGGYTF. CDR3 DNA sequence: TGTGCCAGCAGCGGGGGCTACACCTTC.

The chain employs TRBV7-3 and TRBJ1-1, with 8 bases lining up with TRBD1. Germline CDR1 is SGHTA and CDR2 is FQGTGA. The J segment lost 1 base and the V segment lost 5 bases, leaving 9 bases of the junction unmatched. The CDR3 is 16 amino acids. CDR3 region: CASSRNRGVPNTEAFF. In DNA, the CDR3 is TGTGCCAGCAGCCGAAACAGGGGGGTCCCGAACACTGAAGCTTTCTTT.

V and J are TRBV12-3 or TRBV12-4 and TRBJ2-2, with a tentative D call TRBD1 (5 bases). Trimming stripped 7 bases from V and 8 bases from J, with 14 bases between. The CDR3 spans 13 residues. The CDR3: CASTHPGPGELFF. Written as DNA, the CDR3 is TGTGCCAGCACTCACCCAGGGCCGGGGGAGCTGTTTTTT.

V is TRBV25-1 and J is TRBJ1-2; D possibly corresponds to TRBD1 (5 bases). CDR1 and CDR2 (germline): MGHDK, SYGVNS. The CDR3 is 15 residues long. V dropped 1 base and J dropped 3 bases, with 12 bases sitting between them. The CDR3, as DNA: TGTGCCAGCAGTGAATTAGGGGCCCGCGACTATGGCTACACCTTC. Translated: CASSELGARDYGYTF.

Concerning this clone itself: The junction departs from germline at one end; a sequencing error may be responsible. This rearrangement joins TRBV7-9 to TRBJ2-3; D is ambiguous. There are 13 residues in the CDR3. Germline CDR1 reads SEHNR; CDR2 reads FQNEAQ (reference sequence). CDR3 sequence: CASSLETRSPPRF. CDR3 in DNA: TGTGCCAGCAGCTTAGAAACCCGTAGCCCTCCTCGTTTT.

The genes are TRBV3-1 (or the pseudogene TRBV3-2) and TRBJ2-3; the D gene is possibly TRBD2 (6 bases). CDR1 is LGHDT and CDR2 is YNNKEL in the germline V gene (reference sequence). V was clipped by 3 bases and J by 2 bases, with 12 bases between them. The CDR3 runs 15 residues. CDR3 sequence reads: CASSHSGLLTDTQYF. As DNA, the CDR3 is TGTGCCAGCAGCCATTCCGGACTACTCACAGATACGCAGTATTTT.

The rearrangement uses TRBV7-2 and TRBJ1-1; D perhaps matches TRBD1 (6 bases). This CDR3 region has 17 residues. Germline values: CDR1 SGHTA, CDR2 FQGNSA. V lost 1 base and J lost 2, with 17 bases in between. The CDR3 DNA sequence: TGTGCCAGCAGCTTAGAATCTCGGGGGCGTAGAAACACTGAAGCTTTCTTT. It yields the protein CASSLESRGRRNTEAFF.

This chain connects TRBV6-1 to TRBJ1-1, with D possibly TRBD1 on 6 matching bases. From germline, CDR1 is MNHNS and CDR2 SASEGT. The CDR3 is 16 residues long. Deletions cut 4 bases from V and 0 bases from J, with 15 bases between. The CDR3 here is CASSAGRRGLNTEAFF. In DNA, the CDR3 is TGTGCCAGCAGTGCGGGTCGCCGGGGGCTGAACACTGAAGCTTTCTTT.

The rearrangement joins TRBV4-1 to TRBJ1-6; D not resolved. CDR1 MGHRA and CDR2 YSYEKL come from the germline V gene. Between the trimmed V and J ends, which lost 4 bases and 10 bases, there was a span of 14 bases. CDR3 length equals 14 residues. In nucleotides, the CDR3 is TGCGCCAGCAGCCCTACGGCAGTCGGGTCACCCCTCCACTTT. Protein product: CASSPTAVGSPLHF.

The V gene is TRBV6-2 or TRBV6-3, the J gene TRBJ1-2; D is perhaps TRBD1 (5 bases). The ends were cut back, 1 base at V and 8 bases at J, with 14 bases in the middle. Germline CDR1 MNHEY, CDR2 SVGEGT. CDR3 size: 14 residues. The CDR3 loop reads CASSYYGRGGGYTF. The CDR3 nucleotides read TGTGCCAGCAGTTACTACGGTAGGGGTGGCGGCTACACCTTC.

The chain has TRBV11-1 and TRBJ2-2; 15 bases align to TRBD2. J was trimmed by 6 bases and V by 5 bases; bases with no gene match: 4. CDR3 length: 16 amino acids. Germline CDR1 SGHAT, CDR2 FQDESV (reference sequence). In DNA, the CDR3 is TGTGCCAGCAGCACGGGACTAGCGGGAGGCTCCGGGGAGCTGTTTTTT. Protein product: CASSTGLAGGSGELFF.

The chain employs TRBV5-1 and TRBJ2-3, with TRBD1 matching 8 bases. Per germline, CDR1 SGHRS and CDR2 YFSETQ. V shed 3 bases, J shed 6 bases, and the junction held 12 bases outside the gene matches. The CDR3 covers 16 residues. In DNA, the CDR3 is TGCGCCAGCAGCTCGACAGGGGAGACCCAAGGGGATACGCAGTATTTT. Protein: CASSSTGETQGDTQYF. Filled out from reference TRBV5-1 and TRBJ2-3, the complete variable domain reads KAGVTQTPRYLIKTRGQQVTLSCSPISGHRSVSWYQQTPGQGLQFLFEYFSETQRNKGNFPGRFSGRQFSNSRSEMNVSTLELGDSALYLCASSSTGETQGDTQYFGPGTRLTVL.

This clone was counted many times. This chain links TRBV2 with TRBJ1-2, with unresolved D. V lost 0 bases and J 2 bases, leaving 4 bases between the germline ends. Germline CDR1 is SNHLY and CDR2 is FYNNEI. This CDR3 has 13 residues. The CDR3: CASSEAGNYGYTF. The DNA for the CDR3 is TGTGCCAGCAGTGAAGCAGGGAACTATGGCTACACCTTC.

This chain joins TRBV7-9 and TRBJ1-1; no reliable D call. V lost 3 bases, J lost 6 bases, and 8 bases lay in between. The CDR3 covers 12 residues. In germline, CDR1 is SEHNR, CDR2 FQNEAQ (reference sequence). CDR3 protein: CASSFPGPEAFF. CDR3 DNA sequence: TGTGCCAGCAGCTTCCCCGGCCCTGAAGCTTTCTTT. Using reference TRBV7-9 and TRBJ1-1 for the parts outside the CDR3, the full variable domain is DTGVSQNPRHKITKRGQNVTFRCDPISEHNRLYWYRQTLGQGPEFLTYFQNEAQLEKSRLLSDRFSAERPKGSFSTLEIQRTEQGDSAMYLCASSFPGPEAFFGQGTRLTVV.

The chain carries TRBV5-4 and TRBJ1-2; TRBD1 aligns across 8 bases. Germline loops: CDR1 SGHNT, CDR2 YYREEE (reference sequence). Unmatched junction bases numbered 8, after V lost 5 bases and J lost 8 bases. This CDR3 contains 13 residues. Written as DNA, the CDR3 is TGTGCCAGCAGATACGACAGGGGTTGGGGCTACACCTTC. The encoded protein is CASRYDRGWGYTF. The full variable domain, its missing parts supplied by reference TRBV5-4 and TRBJ1-2, is ETGVTQSPTHLIKTRGQQVTLRCSSQSGHNTVSWYQQALGQGPQFIFQYYREEENGRGNFPPRFSGLQFPNYSSELNVNALELDDSALYLCASRYDRGWGYTFGSGTRLTVV.

The gene calls are TRBV7-8 and TRBJ1-1; no definite D call. CDR1 is SGHVS and CDR2 is FQNEAQ in the germline V gene. This CDR3 has 14 residues. Trimming took off 2 bases at V and 4 bases at J, with 11 bases between the two ends. The CDR3, as DNA: TGTGCCAGCAGCTTACGGGTGATTAGCACTGAAGCTTTCTTT. This sequence encodes CASSLRVISTEAFF. The entire variable domain, with the rest obtained from reference TRBV7-8 and TRBJ1-1, is as follows: GAGVSQSPRYKVAKRGQDVALRCDPISGHVSLFWYQQALGQGPEFLTYFQNEAQLDKSGLPSDRFFAERPEGSVSTLKIQRTQQEDSAVYLCASSLRVISTEAFFGQGTRLTVV.

The chain links TRBV20-1 to TRBJ1-2, with 8 bases aligning to TRBD1. J lost 9 bases, V lost 3 bases, and 9 bases had no gene match. The V gene's germline CDR1 is DFQATT and CDR2 SNEGSKA (reference sequence). This CDR3 comprises 13 residues. The CDR3 sequence is CSASAGGFTSYTF. The CDR3 DNA follows: TGCAGTGCTAGTGCAGGGGGCTTTACCAGCTACACCTTC.

This chain joins TRBV4-1 and TRBJ2-5; 7 bases map to TRBD1. V shed 5 bases, J shed 1 base, and the junction held 4 bases outside the gene matches. The CDR3 has 14 residues. From germline, CDR1 is MGHRA and CDR2 YSYEKL. The CDR3 DNA follows: TGCGCCAGCAGCTTAGGACAGGCCCAAGAGACCCAGTACTTC. Translation: CASSLGQAQETQYF.

The rearrangement uses TRBV5-1 and TRBJ1-1; possible D gene TRBD1, 6 bases. This CDR3 has 16 amino acids. CDR1 SGHRS and CDR2 YFSETQ come from the germline V gene. V was cut by 4 bases and J by 0 bases, with 16 bases left in between. CDR3 sequence reads: CASSAQGNRMNTEAFF. In nucleotides, the CDR3 is TGCGCCAGCAGCGCCCAGGGGAACCGCATGAACACTGAAGCTTTCTTT.